This T cell receptor beta chain derives from a study of ipilimumab plus nivolumab after autologous stem cell transplantation (dated by TCRdb to the early 2020s). As for the study more broadly: A median of 5 ipilimumab doses and about eight nivolumab doses was received by trial patients. Patients in the trial were undergoing autologous transplant and had high-risk diffuse large B cell lymphoma, mature T cell lymphoma, or multiple myeloma. The intent-to-treat population of the trial was made up of 35 to 40 patients. Primary refractory and relapsed disease were included in the DLBCL cohort, with 18-month progression-free survival of about 86% and 27%, respectively.

Receptors were amplified or captured by the immunoSEQ multiplex PCR assay. This is the immuneACCESS table as TCRdb keeps it, with only in-frame sequences that have V and J called. A part of the clones is gone; compared with another copy, unresolved V genes explain less than half, and the rest is unexplained. The sample records fewer than 95,000 clones, about 83% of which are singletons. The leading ten clones occupy roughly 2% of the sample. Ipilimumab was given at 1 mg/kg intravenously on day 1 of selected weeks, and checkpoint therapy started 14 to 28 days after autologous transplant. Nivolumab was administered at 3 mg/kg intravenously on day 1 of weeks 1, 4, 7, 10, and every two weeks through week 26. Combined checkpoint inhibition with ipilimumab and nivolumab as consolidation after autologous stem cell transplantation was tested in a Phase Ib clinical trial. Study-wide conclusions, independent of this receptor: According to the authors, a biologic rationale for studying the approach further came from T cell receptor repertoire, regulatory T cell phenotype and gut microbiota profiles. Combined checkpoint inhibition as post-transplant consolidation was concluded by the authors to appear tolerable.

This clone came up a few times. No cognate antigen has been identified for it. No base quality information exists; no much larger clone differs at one position. Per the germline V gene (reference sequence), SEHNR is the CDR1 and FQNEAQ is the CDR2. The V end gives up 5 bases and the J end 6 bases, leaving 5 bases in the junction not matched to a gene. The CDR3 runs 14 amino acids, cysteine and phenylalanine included. CDR3 DNA only is kept here, 42 bases in frame from base 1. The sequence links TRBV7-9 to TRBJ1-3, and TRBD1 matches 9 of the central bases. The specimen was PBMCs, collected in a trial of ipilimumab plus nivolumab as post-transplant consolidation. This clonotype was obtained from a male donor with diffuse large B-cell lymphoma. Read as DNA, the sequence is TGTGCCAGCAGCCCCCGGGACAGGGAAAACACCATATATTTT. Protein translation: CASSPRDRENTIYF.